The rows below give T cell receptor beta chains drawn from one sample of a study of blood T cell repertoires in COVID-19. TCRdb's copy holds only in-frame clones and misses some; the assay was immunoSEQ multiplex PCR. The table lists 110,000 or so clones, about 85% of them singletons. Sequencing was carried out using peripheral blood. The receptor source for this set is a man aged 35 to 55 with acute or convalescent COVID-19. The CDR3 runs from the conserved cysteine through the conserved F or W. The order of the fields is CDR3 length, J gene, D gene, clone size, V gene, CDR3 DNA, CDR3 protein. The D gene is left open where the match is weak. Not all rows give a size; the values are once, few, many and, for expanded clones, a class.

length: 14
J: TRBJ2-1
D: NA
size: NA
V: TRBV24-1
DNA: TGTGCCACCAGTTCAGAGAAGGCTTCAGCAGGGCAGTTCTTC
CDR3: CATSSEKASAGQFF

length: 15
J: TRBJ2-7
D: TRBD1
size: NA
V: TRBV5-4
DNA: TGTGCCAGCAGCTTGGAGGGGACAGCCTCCTACGAGCAGTACTTC
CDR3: CASSLEGTASYEQYF

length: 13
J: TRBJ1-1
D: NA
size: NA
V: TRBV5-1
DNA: TGCGCCAGCAGCTCGACAGAGAACACTGAAGCTTTCTTT
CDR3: CASSSTENTEAFF

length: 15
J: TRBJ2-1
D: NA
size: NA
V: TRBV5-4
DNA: TGTGCCAGCAGCTTGCGGCAGGGGCGGTACAATGAGCAGTTCTTC
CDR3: CASSLRQGRYNEQFF

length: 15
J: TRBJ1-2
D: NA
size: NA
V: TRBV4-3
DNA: TGCGCCAGCAGCCAAGCCTTCGGGATATTGAATGGCTACACCTTC
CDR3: CASSQAFGILNGYTF

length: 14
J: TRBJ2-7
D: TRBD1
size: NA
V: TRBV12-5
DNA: TGTGCTAGTGGTCTGACCCAGGGGGCGGACGAGCAGTACTTC
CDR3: CASGLTQGADEQYF

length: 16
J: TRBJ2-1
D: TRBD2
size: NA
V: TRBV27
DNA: TGTGCCAGCACCGGTAGCGGGGGGGTAGGCTACAATGAGCAGTTCTTC
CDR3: CASTGSGGVGYNEQFF

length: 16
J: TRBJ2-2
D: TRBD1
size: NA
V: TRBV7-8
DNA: TGTGCCAGCAACCCAAGAGGGGGCGTCCCAACGGGGGAGCTGTTTTTT
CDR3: CASNPRGGVPTGELFF

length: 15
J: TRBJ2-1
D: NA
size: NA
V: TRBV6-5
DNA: TGTGCCAGCAGTTACTCATGGGGGGACGGCAATGAGCAGTTCTTC
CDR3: CASSYSWGDGNEQFF

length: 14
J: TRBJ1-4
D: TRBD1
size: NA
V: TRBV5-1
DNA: TGCGCCAGCAGGACAGGGAACGACAATGAAAAACTGTTTTTT
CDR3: CASRTGNDNEKLFF

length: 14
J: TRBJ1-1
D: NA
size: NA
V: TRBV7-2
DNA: TGTGCCAGCAGCCCCTCTCGGGGGAACACTGAAGCTTTCTTT
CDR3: CASSPSRGNTEAFF

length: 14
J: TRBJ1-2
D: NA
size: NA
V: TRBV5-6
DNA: TGTGCCAGCAGCCCGACAGTTCCTAACTATGGCTACACCTTC
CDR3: CASSPTVPNYGYTF

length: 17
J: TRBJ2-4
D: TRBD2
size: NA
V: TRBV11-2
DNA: TGTGCCAGCAGCACTAGCGGGGGGCCGGTAGCCAAAAACATTCAGTACTTC
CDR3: CASSTSGGPVAKNIQYF

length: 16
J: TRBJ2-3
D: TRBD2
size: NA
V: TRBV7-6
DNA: TGTGCCAGCAGCCCCGGACTAGCGGGGAGCACAGATACGCAGTATTTT
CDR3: CASSPGLAGSTDTQYF

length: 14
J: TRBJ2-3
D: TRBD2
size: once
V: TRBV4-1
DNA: TGCGCCAGCAGCCCTTGGACTAGTGCGGATACGCAGTATTTT
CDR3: CASSPWTSADTQYF

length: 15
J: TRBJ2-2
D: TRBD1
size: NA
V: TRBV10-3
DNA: TGTGCCACTAGGCTAGGACAGGGTACGGCCGGGGAGCTGTTTTTT
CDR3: CATRLGQGTAGELFF

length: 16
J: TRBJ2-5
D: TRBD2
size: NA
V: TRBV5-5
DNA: TGTGCCAGCAGCTGGGGGACTAGCGGGGCGCAAGAGACCCAGTACTTC
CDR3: CASSWGTSGAQETQYF

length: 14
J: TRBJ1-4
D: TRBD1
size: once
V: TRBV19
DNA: TGTGCCAGTAGTTACAGGGGGCAAAATGAAAAACTGTTTTTT
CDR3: CASSYRGQNEKLFF

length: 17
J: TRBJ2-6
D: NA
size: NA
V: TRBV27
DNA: TGTGCCAGCATGCGCCGGGGGTCGGTCTCTGGGGCCAACGTCCTGACTTTC
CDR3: CASMRRGSVSGANVLTF

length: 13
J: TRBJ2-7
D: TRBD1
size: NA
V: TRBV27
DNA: TGTGCCAGCAGTTTGGACAGGACCTACGAGCAGTACTTC
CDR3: CASSLDRTYEQYF

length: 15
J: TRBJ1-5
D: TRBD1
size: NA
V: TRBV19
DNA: TGTGCCAGTAGTATGACAGGGAATAGCAATCAGCCCCAGCATTTT
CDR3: CASSMTGNSNQPQHF

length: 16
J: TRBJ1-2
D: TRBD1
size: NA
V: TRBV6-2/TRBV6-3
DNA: TGTGCCAGCAGTCCGTGGACAGGGAATAGAAAGGATGGCTACACCTTC
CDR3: CASSPWTGNRKDGYTF

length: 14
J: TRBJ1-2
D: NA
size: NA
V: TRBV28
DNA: TGTGCCAGCGACGGAACAGCGGGAGGGGGTGGCTACACCTTC
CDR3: CASDGTAGGGGYTF

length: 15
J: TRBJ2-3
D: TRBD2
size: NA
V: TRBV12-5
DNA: TGTGCTAGTGGTTTGATTCTAGCGGGGACAGATACGCAGTATTTT
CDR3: CASGLILAGTDTQYF

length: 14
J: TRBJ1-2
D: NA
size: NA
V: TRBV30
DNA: TGTGCCTGGAGAACGTCAGGCGAAAACTATGGCTACACCTTC
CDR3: CAWRTSGENYGYTF

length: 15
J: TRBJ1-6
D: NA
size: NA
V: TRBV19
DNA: TGTGCCAGTAGAGGAGCAGGGGTGATTAATTCACCCCTCCACTTT
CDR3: CASRGAGVINSPLHF

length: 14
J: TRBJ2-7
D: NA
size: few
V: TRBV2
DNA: TGTGCCAGCCGCCGTTCCGGCCTCGGGTACGAGCAGTACTTC
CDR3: CASRRSGLGYEQYF

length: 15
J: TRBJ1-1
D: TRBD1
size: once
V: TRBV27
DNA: TGTGCCAGCAGTTTATGGGCAGGGGGGTACACTGAAGCTTTCTTT
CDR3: CASSLWAGGYTEAFF

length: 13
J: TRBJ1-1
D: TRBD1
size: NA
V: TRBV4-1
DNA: TGCGCCAGCAGCGAGACAGGGGGATCTGAAGCTTTCTTT
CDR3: CASSETGGSEAFF

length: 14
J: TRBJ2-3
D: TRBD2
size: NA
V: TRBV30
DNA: TGTGCCTGGAGTGTACTAGCGAGCACAGATACGCAGTATTTT
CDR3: CAWSVLASTDTQYF

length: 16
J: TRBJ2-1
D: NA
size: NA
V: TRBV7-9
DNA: TGTGCCAGCAGCTCCTCCAGGGGCGGGTCCTACAATGAGCAGTTCTTC
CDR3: CASSSSRGGSYNEQFF

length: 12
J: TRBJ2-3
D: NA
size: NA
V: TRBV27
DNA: TGTGCCAGCCGTTTCGGGGCAGATACGCAGTATTTT
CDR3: CASRFGADTQYF

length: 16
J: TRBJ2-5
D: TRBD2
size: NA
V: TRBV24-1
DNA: TGTGCCACCAGTGACCCGACTAGCGGGGGCTTGGAGACCCAGTACTTC
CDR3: CATSDPTSGGLETQYF

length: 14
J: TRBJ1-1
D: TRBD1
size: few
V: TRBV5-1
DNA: TGCGCCAGCAGCTCCGGGACAGGGGAGACTGAAGCTTTCTTT
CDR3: CASSSGTGETEAFF

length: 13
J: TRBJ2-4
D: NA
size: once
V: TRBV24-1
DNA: TGTGCCACCAGCAGAGATTCAGGGAACATTCAGTACTTC
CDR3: CATSRDSGNIQYF

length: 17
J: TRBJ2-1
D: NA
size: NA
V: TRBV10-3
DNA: TGTGCCATCAGTGACGGGACTTACAAGAGCTCCTACAATGAGCAGTTCTTC
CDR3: CAISDGTYKSSYNEQFF

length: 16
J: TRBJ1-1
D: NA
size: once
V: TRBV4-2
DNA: TGTGCCAGCAGCCAAGATGTTCTGGGGCAGAACACTGAAGCTTTCTTT
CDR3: CASSQDVLGQNTEAFF

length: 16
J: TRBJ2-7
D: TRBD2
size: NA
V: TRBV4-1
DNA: TGCGCCAGCAGCCCTTTTAGCGGGGGCCTTTCCTACGAGCAGTACTTC
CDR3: CASSPFSGGLSYEQYF

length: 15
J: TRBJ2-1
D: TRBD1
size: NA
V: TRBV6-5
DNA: TGTGCCAGCAGTACAGACAGGGGGCCCAACAATGAGCAGTTCTTC
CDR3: CASSTDRGPNNEQFF

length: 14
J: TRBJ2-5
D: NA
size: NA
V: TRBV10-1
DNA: TGCGCCAGCAGTGAACCAGGGTACCAAGAGACCCAGTACTTC
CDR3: CASSEPGYQETQYF

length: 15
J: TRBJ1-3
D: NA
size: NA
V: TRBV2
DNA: TGTGCCAGCAGTCGCGGGAACTGGGTACAAAACACCATATATTTT
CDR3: CASSRGNWVQNTIYF

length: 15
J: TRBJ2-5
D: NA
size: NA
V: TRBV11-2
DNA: TGTGCCAGCAGCCTCGAGCGGGCACCCCAAGAGACCCAGTACTTC
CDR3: CASSLERAPQETQYF

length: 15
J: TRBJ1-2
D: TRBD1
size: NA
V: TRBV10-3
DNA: TGTGCCATCAGTGAGCCGGACAGGGGGCGCGATGGCTACACCTTC
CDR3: CAISEPDRGRDGYTF

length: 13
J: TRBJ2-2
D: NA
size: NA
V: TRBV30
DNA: TGTGCCTGGAGTGTACGGGTAGCCGGGGAGCTGTTTTTT
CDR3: CAWSVRVAGELFF

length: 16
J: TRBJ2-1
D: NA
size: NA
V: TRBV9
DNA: TGTGCCAGCAGCGTAGAAGGGGCCCCCCTATACAATGAGCAGTTCTTC
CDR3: CASSVEGAPLYNEQFF

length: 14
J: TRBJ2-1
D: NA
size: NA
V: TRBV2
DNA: TGTGCCAGCAGTGTTGCAGGGGAGTACAATGAGCAGTTCTTC
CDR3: CASSVAGEYNEQFF

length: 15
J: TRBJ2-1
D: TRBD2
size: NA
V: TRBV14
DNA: TGTGCCAGCAGCCAAGAACTAGCGGGAATTAATGAGCAGTTCTTC
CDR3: CASSQELAGINEQFF

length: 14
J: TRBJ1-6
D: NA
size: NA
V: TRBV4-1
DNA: TGCGCCAGCAGCCAAGATCCGGGATACTCACCCCTCCACTTT
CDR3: CASSQDPGYSPLHF